This section outlines one T cell receptor (beta chain) sequence together with its context. No cognate antigen has been identified for it. Per-nucleotide qualities are absent, and no much larger clonotype sits a single base away. Genomic DNA extracted from blood was used in amounts of roughly 240-500 ng for amplification of TRB repertoires. The data were obtained in a study of T and B cells in COVID-19 patients (dated by TCRdb to the early 2020s). Background for the entire study: In this study, adaptive immunity was profiled in COVID-19 patients who either had active infection or had recovered, using TRB and IGH repertoire sequencing of peripheral blood. The recovered cohort included 19 patients who contributed 20 to 25 samples, and most of those patients had mild to moderate COVID-19 that was managed on an outpatient basis. Median age was approximately 30 years in the recovered cohort versus approximately 67 years in the active-infection cohort. In the active-infection cohort, about 60% of the 20 patients were critically ill and required mechanical ventilation or ECMO. In the active-infection cohort, about 90% of the roughly 20 patients had comorbidities linked to unfavorable COVID-19 outcome. The repository of TCR and BCR sequences included over 55 time points from over 35 patients, and more than 7 million TCR sequences were analysed. Because samples were available both during active disease and after recovery, a couple of patients were counted in both the recovered and the active cohorts. An age-matched reference group of 39 healthy donors negative for COVID-19 antibodies was used as the comparison for repertoire analyses. As many as 9 follow-up blood samples were collected from each patient, and in some individuals these samples spanned different disease stages. Points the paper makes about the study in general: Few blood samples were available from mildly ill patients while symptoms were present or from severe cases at early time points. Specific T cell subsets (CD4+/Treg/CD8+) and sorted SARS-CoV-2-responsive or tetramer+ T cells had not yet been sequenced, and these experiments were ongoing. TRBV/TRBJ gene usage was reported as strongly skewed in patients with COVID-19. The reported TCR clusters were said to need prospective validation before any clinical use. A total of roughly 2,300 TCR clusters were exclusive to the recovered cohort, and 25 to 40 of those clusters were low-pGen clusters. In active COVID-19, TRB repertoires were highly clonal, while at recovery, diversity and richness increased above the levels seen in healthy donors. The cohort was considered too small to assess HLA contributions to COVID-19 susceptibility or severity.

V sheds 3 bases and J sheds 2 bases, leaving 9 bases between their ends. According to the germline V gene (reference sequence), CDR1 reads DFQATT and CDR2 reads SNEGSKA. The CDR3, cysteine through phenylalanine, is 13 amino acids long. The kept DNA is CDR3 alone, 39 bases in frame from the first base. The reads were generated on an Illumina MiSeq. Multiplex PCR with BIOMED2 TRB-A/B primer pools was used to amplify TRB rearrangements. Illumina-compatible adapters and 7-nucleotide sample barcodes were attached to the amplicons in two consecutive PCRs. All library PCRs used Phusion HS II polymerase. The amplicons were purified from gel with the NucleoSpin Gel and PCR Clean-up kit, measured on Qubit, and combined at 4 to 5 nM. Amplicon pool quality was checked on an Agilent 2100 Bioanalyzer before Illumina next-generation sequencing. For the original study's pipeline: TRB rearrangements were annotated with MiXCR 3.0.8 using the default MiXCR reference library. Non-productive reads and sequences with fewer than 2 reads were excluded, and each unique CDR3 nucleotide sequence counted as one clone. Clonality, diversity, richness and V-J gene usage were computed in R 3.5.1. GLIPH2 was used for TCR clustering by CDR3 similarity, and generation probabilities were calculated by OLGA. GLIPH2 clusters were kept only if they contained at least four unique TCR clonotypes found in at least three individuals. The raw public data were reprocessed by TCRdb itself: fastp quality trimming at Q25, MiXCR clonotype calling, in-frame beta chains only. All rows with the same CDR3 protein become a single entry with the most common DNA and genes. The V and J calls follow TCRdb's processing rather than the paper's. This sample has some 5,000 distinct CDR3 sequences in its table, and 25% to 35% of those were observed once. Clones ranked in the top ten supply approximately 24% of the sample.

This receptor chain uses TRBV20-1 and TRBJ2-3; the D gene is not confidently resolved. The source of this sequence is a human donor who had recovered from COVID-19. What was sequenced was blood. The sequenced DNA: TGCAGTGCTAGTACTCGGAACACAGATACGCAGTATTTT. Its translation reads: CSASTRNTDTQYF.